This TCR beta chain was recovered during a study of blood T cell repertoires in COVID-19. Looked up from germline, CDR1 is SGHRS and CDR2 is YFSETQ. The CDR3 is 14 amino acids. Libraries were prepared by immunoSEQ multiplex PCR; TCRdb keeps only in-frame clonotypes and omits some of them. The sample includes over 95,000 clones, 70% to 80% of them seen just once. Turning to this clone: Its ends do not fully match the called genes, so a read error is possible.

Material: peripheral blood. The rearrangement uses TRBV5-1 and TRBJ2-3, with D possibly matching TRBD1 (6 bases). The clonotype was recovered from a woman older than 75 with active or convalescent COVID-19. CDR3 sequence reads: CASSNQGSTDTQYF. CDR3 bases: TGTGCCAGCAGCAACCAGGGGAGCACAGATACGCAGTATTTT.